This T cell receptor (beta chain) was recovered during a study of blood T cells in healthy people across ages. V lost 2 bases to trimming and J lost 5 bases, with 12 bases between them. Germline assignment: CDR1 GTSNPN and CDR2 SVGIG (reference sequence). There are 13 residues in the CDR3. This clonotype has a handful of counts. Combining a sample-barcoded 5' primer with a J-beta primer mix, a second PCR ran for roughly 7 to 12 cycles. One entry per CDR3 protein results from TCRdb running MiXCR on the 5' RACE reads. The table shows about 930,000 distinct CDR3 sequences, with roughly 28% occurring only once. These data also featured in a second study, about T cells of mothers and their children. Per that study: Among related mother-child pairs, overlap was slightly higher than in unrelated pairs, though not significantly.

The sample was blood. J is TRBJ2-5 and V is TRBV30; no reliable D call. This TCR was sampled from a woman aged 40 to 50 in good health. The CDR3 reads CAWSIRGVETQYF. The DNA of the CDR3 is TGTGCCTGGAGTATTCGAGGAGTTGAGACCCAGTACTTC.